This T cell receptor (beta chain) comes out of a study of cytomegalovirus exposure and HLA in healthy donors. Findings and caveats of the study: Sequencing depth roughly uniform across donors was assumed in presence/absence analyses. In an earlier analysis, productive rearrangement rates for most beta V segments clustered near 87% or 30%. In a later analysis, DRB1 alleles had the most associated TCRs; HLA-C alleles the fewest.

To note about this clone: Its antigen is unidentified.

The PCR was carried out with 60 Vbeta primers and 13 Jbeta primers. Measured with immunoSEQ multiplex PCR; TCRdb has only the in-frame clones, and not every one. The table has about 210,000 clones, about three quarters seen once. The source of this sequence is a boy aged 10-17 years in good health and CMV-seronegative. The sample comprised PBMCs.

This CDR3 reads CASSGAGSNGDEQFF. Written as DNA, the CDR3 is TGTGCCAGCAGCGGAGCTGGGTCAAACGGGGATGAGCAGTTCTTC. This chain links TRBV9 with TRBJ2-1, with D maybe TRBD2 (5 bases). Between the trimmed V and J ends, which lost 3 bases and 8 bases, there was a span of 18 bases. Germline lookup yields CDR1 SGDLS and CDR2 YYNGEE. This CDR3 is 15 amino acids long. The full variable domain, rest sourced from reference TRBV9 and TRBJ2-1, is DSGVTQTPKHLITATGQRVTLRCSPRSGDLSVYWYQQSLDQGLQFLIQYYNGEERAKGNILERFSAQQFPDLHSELNLSSLELGDSALYFCASSGAGSNGDEQFFGPGTRLTVL.